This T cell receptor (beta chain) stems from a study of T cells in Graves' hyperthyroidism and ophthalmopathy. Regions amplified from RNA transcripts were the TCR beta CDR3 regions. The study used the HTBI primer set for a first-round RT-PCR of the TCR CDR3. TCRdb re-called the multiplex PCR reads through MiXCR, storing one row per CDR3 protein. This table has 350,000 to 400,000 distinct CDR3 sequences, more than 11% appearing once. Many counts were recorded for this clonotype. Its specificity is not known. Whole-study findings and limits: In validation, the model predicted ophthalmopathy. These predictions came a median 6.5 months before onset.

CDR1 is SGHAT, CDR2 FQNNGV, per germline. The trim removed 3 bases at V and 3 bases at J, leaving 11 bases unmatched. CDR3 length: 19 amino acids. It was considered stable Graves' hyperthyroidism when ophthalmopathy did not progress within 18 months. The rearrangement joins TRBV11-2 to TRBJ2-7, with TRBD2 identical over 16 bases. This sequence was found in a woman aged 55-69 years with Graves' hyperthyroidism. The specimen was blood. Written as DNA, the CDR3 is TGTGCCAGCAGCTTCCTATATACAGGGACTAGCGGGAGGGACTACGAGCAGTACTTC. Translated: CASSFLYTGTSGRDYEQYF.